This T cell receptor beta chain was documented in a study of breast tumors, draining lymph nodes, adjacent tissues. This CDR3 spans 14 amino acids. Trimming at V came to 3 bases and at J to 10 bases, leaving 4 bases not matched to a gene. In TCRdb, the multiplex PCR reads were re-called with MiXCR into one record per CDR3 protein. This table holds approximately 180,000 distinct CDR3 sequences, around a third found once. This clonotype was found many times. No antigen is known for it. Axillary draining lymph nodes of breast cancer patients supplied the node samples. General observations from the study: Tumor repertoires ranked between lymph nodes and nontumor tissue in diversity, with V and J gene preferences. The data were judged consistent with most tumor T cells coming from lymph node and expanding in tumor.

This sequence originates from a female donor with breast cancer. Some clones in this sample may be carry-over from other donors' samples. The chain carries TRBV12-3 or TRBV12-4 and TRBJ2-6, with 9 nucleotides matching TRBD1. Sequenced material: axillary lymph node tissue. CDR3 loop: CASSFLGQGNVLTF. In DNA form, the CDR3 reads TGTGCCAGCAGTTTTTTAGGACAGGGGAACGTCCTGACTTTC.